This T cell receptor beta chain was sequenced in a study of cytomegalovirus exposure and HLA in healthy donors. Points from the study as a whole: Most of the CMV-associated TCR beta chains (in a later analysis) appeared to be HLA-restricted. Trimming of TCR beta V- and J-genes showed a link, identified in a later analysis, to a missense DCLRE1C variant.

In regard to this clone: Its antigen is unidentified.

PCR employed 60 Vbeta and 13 Jbeta primers. The table came from immunoSEQ multiplex PCR; TCRdb's copy has only in-frame clones and leaves some out. The table includes about 120,000 clones, around 75% detected once. This CDR3 comprises 15 residues. CDR1 is SEHNR and CDR2 is FQNEAQ in the germline V gene (reference sequence). V was trimmed by 5 bases and J by 2 bases, leaving 16 bases between them. The sample comprised PBMCs. The chain employs TRBV7-9 and TRBJ2-7; TRBD2 might be the D (5 bases). The receptor's source is a woman in her forties in good health and CMV-seropositive. CDR3 DNA sequence: TGTGCCAGCAGCGAATCGGGATTGAGTACCTACGAGCAGTACTTC. It yields the protein CASSESGLSTYEQYF.